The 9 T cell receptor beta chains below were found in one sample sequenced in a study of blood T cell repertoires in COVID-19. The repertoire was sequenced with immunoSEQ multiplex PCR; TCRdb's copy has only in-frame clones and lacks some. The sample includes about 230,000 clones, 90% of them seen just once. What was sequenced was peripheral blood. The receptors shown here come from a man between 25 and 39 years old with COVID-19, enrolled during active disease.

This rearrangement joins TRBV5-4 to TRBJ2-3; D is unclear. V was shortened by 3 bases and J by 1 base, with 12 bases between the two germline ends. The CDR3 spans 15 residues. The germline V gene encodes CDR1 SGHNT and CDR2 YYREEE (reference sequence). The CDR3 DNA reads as TGTGCCAGCAGCTACGGTACCGAAGGCACAGATACGCAGTATTTT. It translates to CASSYGTEGTDTQYF. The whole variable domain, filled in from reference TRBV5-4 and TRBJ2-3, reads ETGVTQSPTHLIKTRGQQVTLRCSSQSGHNTVSWYQQALGQGPQFIFQYYREEENGRGNFPPRFSGLQFPNYSSELNVNALELDDSALYLCASSYGTEGTDTQYFGPGTRLTVL.

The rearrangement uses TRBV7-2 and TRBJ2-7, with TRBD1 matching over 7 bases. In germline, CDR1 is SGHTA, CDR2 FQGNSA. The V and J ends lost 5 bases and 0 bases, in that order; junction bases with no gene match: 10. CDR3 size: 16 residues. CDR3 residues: CASSTPGTVSSYEQYF. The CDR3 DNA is TGTGCCAGCAGCACGCCCGGGACAGTGAGCTCCTACGAGCAGTACTTC.

CDR3 nucleotides: TGTGCCAGTAGTCCGCGGGACAGACTGAACACTGAAGCTTTCTTT. Encoded protein: CASSPRDRLNTEAFF. The chain couples TRBV19 to TRBJ1-1, with TRBD1 matching over 7 bases. The germline CDR1 and CDR2 sequences are LNHDA and SQIVND (reference sequence). The CDR3 sequence is 15 residues long. The J segment lost 0 bases and the V segment lost 5 bases, leaving 6 bases of the junction unmatched.

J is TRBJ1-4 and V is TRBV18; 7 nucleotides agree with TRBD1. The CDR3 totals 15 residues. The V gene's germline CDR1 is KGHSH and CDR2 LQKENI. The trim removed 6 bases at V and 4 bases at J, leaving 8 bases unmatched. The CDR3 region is CASSVAGQYNEKLFF. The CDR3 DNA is TGTGCCAGCTCTGTTGCGGGACAGTATAATGAAAAACTGTTTTTT. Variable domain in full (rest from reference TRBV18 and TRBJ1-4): NAGVMQNPRHLVRRRGQEARLRCSPMKGHSHVYWYRQLPEEGLKFMVYLQKENIIDESGMPKERFSAEFPKEGPSILRIQQVVRGDSAAYFCASSVAGQYNEKLFFGSGTQLSVL.

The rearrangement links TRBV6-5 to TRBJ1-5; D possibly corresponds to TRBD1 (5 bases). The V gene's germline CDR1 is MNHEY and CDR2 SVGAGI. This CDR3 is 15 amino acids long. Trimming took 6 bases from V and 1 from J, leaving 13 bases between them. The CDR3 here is CASRTFAGSNQPQHF. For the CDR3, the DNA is TGTGCCAGCAGGACTTTTGCAGGGAGCAATCAGCCCCAGCATTTT.

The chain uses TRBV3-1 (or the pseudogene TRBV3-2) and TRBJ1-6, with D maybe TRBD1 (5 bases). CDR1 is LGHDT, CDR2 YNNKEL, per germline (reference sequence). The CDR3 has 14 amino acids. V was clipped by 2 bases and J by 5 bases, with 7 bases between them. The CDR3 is CASSQRQNNSPLHF. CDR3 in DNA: TGTGCCAGCAGCCAAAGACAGAATAATTCACCCCTCCACTTT.

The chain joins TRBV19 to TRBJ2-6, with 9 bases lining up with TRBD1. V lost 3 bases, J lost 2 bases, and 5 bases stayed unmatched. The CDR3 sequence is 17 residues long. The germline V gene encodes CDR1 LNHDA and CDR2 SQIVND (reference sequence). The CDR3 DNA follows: TGTGCCAGTAGTATCGACAGGGGGTCCGCTGGGGCCAACGTCCTGACTTTC. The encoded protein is CASSIDRGSAGANVLTF.

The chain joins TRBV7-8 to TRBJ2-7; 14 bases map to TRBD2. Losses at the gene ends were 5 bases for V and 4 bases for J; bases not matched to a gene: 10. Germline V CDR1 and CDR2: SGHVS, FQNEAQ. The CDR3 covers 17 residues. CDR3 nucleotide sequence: TGTGCCAGCAGCATGGGACTAGCGGGAGCGTTGGGGTACGAGCAGTACTTC. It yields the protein CASSMGLAGALGYEQYF.

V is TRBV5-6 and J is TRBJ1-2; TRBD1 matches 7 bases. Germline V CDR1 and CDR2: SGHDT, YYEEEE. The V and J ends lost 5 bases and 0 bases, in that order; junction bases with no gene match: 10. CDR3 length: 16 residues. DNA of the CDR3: TGTGCCAGCAGTCACGGGACAGCAGGTACTAACTATGGCTACACCTTC. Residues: CASSHGTAGTNYGYTF.